What follows are 26 T cell receptor beta chains derived from one specimen sequenced in a study of T cells in Graves' hyperthyroidism and ophthalmopathy. The investigators amplified TCR beta CDR3 regions from RNA transcripts. The TCR CDR3 was amplified in a first-round RT-PCR using the HTBI primer set. MiXCR, run by TCRdb on the multiplex PCR reads, gives a single entry per CDR3 protein. The sample includes under 250,000 distinct CDR3 sequences, roughly 17% seen only once; the top ten take about 50%. Sequencing was performed on blood. The receptors were gathered from a woman aged 45-59 years with Graves' hyperthyroidism.

This clonotype was seen just once. A single base separates this from a much larger clone, so it may be a read error. The J gene is TRBJ1-1, the V gene TRBV5-4; D gene unclear. The CDR3 spans 14 residues. Germline CDR1 SGHNT, CDR2 YYREEE (reference sequence). Trimming removed 0 bases at V and 1 base at J, with 7 bases between. This CDR3 reads CASSLGRQNTEAFF. The CDR3 region has the DNA TGTGCCAGCAGCTTGGGGAGACAGAACACTGAAGCTTTCTTT.

The V and J genes are TRBV11-2 and TRBJ1-1, with 9 positions matching TRBD1. This CDR3 is built from 12 residues. V was pared by 5 bases and J by 11 bases, with 6 bases of the junction left unmatched. CDR1 and CDR2 (germline): SGHAT, FQNNGV. The CDR3 DNA follows: TGTGCCAGCAGCAAGGACAGGGGTGGCGCTTTCTTT. As protein: CASSKDRGGAFF.

This clonotype came up many times. The chain links TRBV10-1 to TRBJ1-1, with a possible D match to TRBD1 (6 bases). The CDR3 loop spans 14 amino acids. The germline V and J ends were trimmed by 3 bases and 7 bases, with 15 bases remaining between them. Per germline, CDR1 WNHNN and CDR2 SYGVQD (reference sequence). The CDR3 sequence: CASSDLGHPDEAFF. The CDR3 region has the DNA TGCGCCAGCAGTGACCTGGGACATCCTGATGAAGCTTTCTTT.

This clonotype was detected ten times or more. V gene TRBV27 combines with J gene TRBJ2-6, with D possibly called TRBD1 or TRBD2 (5 bases each). The CDR3 runs 15 residues. Germline V gives CDR1 MNHEY, CDR2 SMNVEV (reference sequence). The germline V and J ends were trimmed by 8 bases and 0 bases, with 11 bases remaining between them. The CDR3 DNA reads TGTGCCAGCCGAACTGGGGGCTCTGGGGCCAACGTCCTGACTTTC. Amino acid sequence: CASRTGGSGANVLTF.

The rearrangement links TRBV15 to TRBJ2-7; D is uncertain. This CDR3 has 12 amino acids. Per the germline V gene, CDR1 is LNHNV and CDR2 is YYDKDF (reference sequence). Trimming took 1 base from V and 6 from J, leaving 7 bases between them. The CDR3 is CATSRAETEQYF. In DNA form, the CDR3 reads TGTGCCACCAGCAGAGCCGAGACCGAGCAGTACTTC.

This clonotype was recorded at least ten times. The V and J genes are TRBV2 and TRBJ1-1; 7 nucleotides line up with TRBD1. Trimming took 6 bases from V and 0 from J; bases not matched to a gene: 4. The CDR3 extends over 14 amino acids. Germline loops: CDR1 SNHLY, CDR2 FYNNEI. CDR3 DNA: TGTGCCAGCAGAGACAGGGACCTGAACACTGAAGCTTTCTTT. Amino acids: CASRDRDLNTEAFF.

Concerning this clonotype: A read error may be the cause here, since a much bigger clone is one base away. The CDR3 here is CAWSPVGSYDEQFF. The CDR3 DNA sequence: TGTGCCTGGAGCCCCGTTGGATCATATGATGAGCAGTTCTTC. The chain carries TRBV30 and TRBJ2-1; D is unclear. The CDR3 covers 14 residues. Germline V gene lookup returns CDR1 GTSNPN and CDR2 SVGIG (reference sequence). With 3 bases removed from V and 8 bases from J, the gap between germline ends came to 17 bases.

The CDR3 loop reads CASSYSVPGALGQPQHF. The CDR3 region has the DNA TGTGCCAGCAGTTACTCCGTGCCGGGGGCCTTGGGTCAGCCCCAGCATTTT. V is TRBV6-6 and J is TRBJ1-5, with D tentatively TRBD1 (6 bases). The V gene's germline CDR1 is MNHNY and CDR2 SVGAGI (reference sequence). The ends were cut back, 0 bases at V and 6 bases at J, with 18 bases in the middle. There are 17 residues in the CDR3.

This clonotype has more than one count but fewer than ten. J is TRBJ1-2 and V is TRBV9, with 8 positions matching TRBD1. There are 15 residues in the CDR3. The ends lost 4 bases at V and 7 bases at J; junction bases unmatched: 12. In germline, CDR1 is SGDLS, CDR2 YYNGEE. In DNA, the CDR3 is TGTGCCAGCAGCTTCGGGAACAGGGGGAGCAGTGGCTACACCTTC. Translated, it gives CASSFGNRGSSGYTF.

The gene calls are TRBV11-1 and TRBJ1-6; tentative D call: TRBD1 (5 bases). V was shortened by 5 bases and J by 0 bases, with 17 bases between the two germline ends. The V gene's germline CDR1 is SGHAT and CDR2 FQDESV (reference sequence). The CDR3 has 18 amino acids. CDR3 region: CASSQPRDGGSYNSPLHF. In DNA form, the CDR3 reads TGTGCCAGCAGCCAACCACGGGACGGAGGCTCCTATAATTCACCCCTCCACTTT.

This clonotype was found many times. The J gene is TRBJ2-5, the V gene TRBV7-3; D uncertain. Trimming left V 6 bases short and J 4 bases short, with 6 bases between. The CDR3 spans 11 residues. The germline V gene has CDR1 SGHTA and CDR2 FQGTGA. CDR3 coding DNA: TGTGCCAGCAGTTCGGGAGAGACCCAGTACTTC. Its protein is CASSSGETQYF.

This clonotype was seen many times. V is TRBV28 and J is TRBJ2-1; D is possibly TRBD2 (5 bases). The V gene lost 4 bases and the J gene lost 3 bases, with 16 bases spanning the gap. Germline lookup yields CDR1 MDHEN and CDR2 SYDVKM. This CDR3 spans 16 amino acids. Here the CDR3 DNA reads TGTGCCAGCAGTTCCGGGGTAAAATTCCTCTACAATGAGCAGTTCTTC. Its protein product is CASSSGVKFLYNEQFF.

This clonotype was counted many times. This chain uses TRBV28 with TRBJ1-5; 7 bases map to TRBD1. The CDR3 consists of 15 residues. Germline values: CDR1 MDHEN, CDR2 SYDVKM. V lost 2 bases, J lost 2 bases, and 3 bases stayed unmatched. CDR3 in DNA: TGTGCCAGCAGTTTAGCAGGGGGTCGCAATCAGCCCCAGCATTTT. Translation gives CASSLAGGRNQPQHF.

This clonotype was observed many times. This chain uses TRBV20-1 with TRBJ2-1; the match to TRBD1 covers 8 bases. This CDR3 has 13 residues. The junction had 6 bases not matched to a gene; V was cut back by 3 bases and J by 8 bases. Per the germline V gene, CDR1 is DFQATT and CDR2 is SNEGSKA (reference sequence). CDR3 residues: CSASRQGAYEQFF. Written as DNA, the CDR3 is TGCAGTGCTAGTCGGCAGGGGGCGTATGAGCAGTTCTTC.

This clonotype was counted only a few times. The V call is TRBV28, the J call TRBJ1-2, with 7 bases aligning to TRBD1. The CDR3 consists of 13 residues. Germline V CDR1 and CDR2: MDHEN, SYDVKM. Germline trimming cut 3 bases from V and 8 bases from J; bases unmatched to any gene: 6. The CDR3 protein is CASSLTGSGGYTF. CDR3 in DNA: TGTGCCAGCAGTTTGACAGGGTCTGGAGGCTACACCTTC.

This clonotype turned up a few times. V and J are TRBV7-9 and TRBJ2-5; tentatively, D is TRBD2 (7 bases). The CDR3 length is 17 residues. Trimming removed 7 bases at V and 4 bases at J, with 25 bases between. The germline V gene has CDR1 SEHNR and CDR2 FQNEAQ (reference sequence). The CDR3 sequence: CASTPLSGGANRETQYF. The CDR3 region has the DNA TGTGCCAGCACACCCCTATCGGGGGGCGCGAATAGAGAGACCCAGTACTTC.

This clonotype showed up many times. V and J are TRBV10-1 and TRBJ1-2, with TRBD1 as a possible D gene (5 bases). V was trimmed by 10 bases and J by 0 bases, leaving 12 bases between them. CDR1 is WNHNN and CDR2 is SYGVQD in the germline V gene (reference sequence). This CDR3 has 13 residues. The CDR3 DNA sequence: TGCGCCAACCCGCGGGGGGCTAACTATGGCTACACCTTC. This encodes CANPRGANYGYTF.

The V and J genes are TRBV19 and TRBJ2-7; D is ambiguous. Germline-derived CDR1 and CDR2 are LNHDA and SQIVND (reference sequence). Trimming pared 5 bases from V and 0 bases from J, leaving 11 bases between. The CDR3 has 14 amino acids. CDR3 residues: CASSWVPSSYEQYF. The CDR3 DNA sequence: TGTGCCAGTAGTTGGGTACCATCCTCCTACGAGCAGTACTTC.

This clonotype was found many times. J is TRBJ2-1 and V is TRBV6-1; possible D gene TRBD2, 6 bases. The CDR3 is made up of 13 amino acids. The germline gives CDR1 MNHNS, CDR2 SASEGT. V lost 8 bases and J 3 bases, leaving 11 bases between the germline ends. The CDR3 DNA follows: TGTGCCAGCGAACGGGGGAACTACAATGAGCAGTTCTTC. Translated, it gives CASERGNYNEQFF.

The rearrangement joins TRBV9 to TRBJ2-7; D tentatively reads TRBD1 or TRBD2 (6 bases each). Germline loops: CDR1 SGDLS, CDR2 YYNGEE. Trimming removed 4 bases at V and 1 base at J, with 15 bases between. This CDR3 is 15 amino acids long. The CDR3 reads CASSPYGGLSYEQYF. Here the CDR3 DNA reads TGTGCCAGCAGCCCTTATGGGGGGCTTTCCTACGAGCAGTACTTC.

The chain is built from TRBV7-8 and TRBJ2-7, with 7 bases aligning to TRBD2. Germline V gene sequence: CDR1 SGHVS, CDR2 FQNEAQ. V lost 8 bases, J lost 2 bases, and 15 bases stayed unmatched. The CDR3 covers 16 residues. CDR3 DNA sequence: TGTGCCAGCGCAGCCGGGGGGACGGACTTTCCCTACGAGCAGTACTTC. Translated: CASAAGGTDFPYEQYF.

This clonotype was seen a handful of times. This chain joins TRBV5-1 and TRBJ2-5; D gene uncertain. Germline CDR1 is SGHRS and CDR2 is YFSETQ. The CDR3 is 14 amino acids. V was shortened by 4 bases and J by 1 base, with 11 bases between the two germline ends. The CDR3 protein is CASSTRRGQETQYF. The DNA of the CDR3 is TGCGCCAGCAGCACCAGAAGAGGCCAAGAGACCCAGTACTTC.

V is TRBV18 and J is TRBJ1-2, with TRBD1 matching 9 bases. The V gene end was trimmed by 3 bases and the J gene end by 3 bases; junction bases not matched to a gene: 5. From germline, CDR1 is KGHSH and CDR2 LQKENI. The CDR3 has 15 amino acids. CDR3 bases: TGTGCCAGCTCACCGAGGACAGGGGTGGACTATGGCTACACCTTC. It is translated as CASSPRTGVDYGYTF.

This clonotype has ten or more counts. The V call is TRBV11-3, the J call TRBJ2-1, with TRBD1 identical over 7 bases. The length of the CDR3 is 17 residues. With 1 base clipped from V and 2 bases from J, the junction kept 8 bases outside the gene matches. CDR1 and CDR2 (germline): SGHNT, YENEEA. CDR3 DNA sequence: TGTGCCAGCAGCTTAGCGGTTCAGCAGGGGGCCTACAATGAGCAGTTCTTC. It specifies CASSLAVQQGAYNEQFF. Complete variable domain (other parts from reference TRBV11-3 and TRBJ2-1): EAGVVQSPRYKIIEKKQPVAFWCNPISGHNTLYWYLQNLGQGPELLIRYENEEAVDDSQLPKDRFSAERLKGVDSTLKIQPAELGDSAVYLCASSLAVQQGAYNEQFFGPGTRLTVL.

This clonotype was detected ten times or more. The rearrangement uses TRBV30 and TRBJ2-4; tentative D call: TRBD1 (6 bases). This CDR3 spans 13 amino acids. V lost 5 bases to trimming and J lost 3 bases, with 11 bases between them. Germline V gives CDR1 GTSNPN, CDR2 SVGIG (reference sequence). CDR3 nucleotides: TGTGCCTGGTCCGCGGACAGCAAAAACATTCAGTACTTC. It codes for CAWSADSKNIQYF.

Many counts were recorded for this clonotype. The chain is built from TRBV2 and TRBJ1-2, with 7 bases lining up with TRBD1. V trimming: 10 bases; J trimming: 2 bases; junction bases outside the gene matches: 4. The CDR3 runs 12 residues. Germline CDR1 is SNHLY and CDR2 is FYNNEI. The CDR3 here is CANTGQNYGYTF. The CDR3 DNA reads TGTGCCAACACGGGACAGAACTATGGCTACACCTTC.